Sequencing of this T cell receptor beta chain was carried out in a study of OX40 agonist ivuxolimab in advanced cancers. Study-wide background: At doses from 0.01 to 10 mg/kg, patients were given intravenous ivuxolimab every 2 weeks.

There are 16 residues in the CDR3. J gave up 5 bases and V 4 bases, and 9 bases lay outside the gene matches. Germline CDR1 MNHNS, CDR2 SASEGT. Sequencing used immunoSEQ multiplex PCR; TCRdb keeps in-frame clones, though not all of them. Here the sample spans some 70,000 clones, 70% to 90% being singletons. Source: CD4+ or CD8+ T cells sorted from blood, taken in a trial of the OX40 agonist ivuxolimab. The rearrangement joins TRBV6-1 to TRBJ2-1, with TRBD1 matching 9 bases. The sequence came from an adult with an advanced solid tumor such as melanoma, head and neck, liver or kidney cancer. CDR3: CASSVRQGVGNNEQFF. The CDR3 DNA reads TGTGCCAGCAGTGTACGACAGGGGGTAGGTAACAATGAGCAGTTCTTC.